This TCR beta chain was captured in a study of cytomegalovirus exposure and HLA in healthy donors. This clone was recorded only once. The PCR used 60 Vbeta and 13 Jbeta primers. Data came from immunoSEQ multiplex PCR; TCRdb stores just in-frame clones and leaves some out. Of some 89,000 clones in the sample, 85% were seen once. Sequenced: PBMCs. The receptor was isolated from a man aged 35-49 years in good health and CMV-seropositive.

This CDR3 is CASSQQGTYNEQFF. The CDR3 DNA reads TGTGCCAGTAGCCAACAGGGCACCTACAATGAGCAGTTCTTC. This rearrangement joins TRBV19 to TRBJ2-1; D perhaps matches TRBD1 (6 bases). The CDR3 has 14 amino acids. Germline CDR1 is LNHDA and CDR2 is SQIVND (reference sequence). Trimming left V 6 bases short and J 2 bases short, with 11 bases between.